This T cell receptor beta chain was documented in a study of blood T cell repertoires in COVID-19. As for the study in general: COVID-19 samples collected from the United States, Italy and Spain covered acute and convalescent phases.

The authors' processing: Scientists estimated how many nucleated cells there were by amplifying reference gene primers. Profiling relied on immunoSEQ multiplex PCR, and the TCRdb table lists in-frame clones only, not all of them. The D gene and trimming were derived from the DNA, and the V and J assignments and clone size from that table. Of approximately 40,000 clones listed, around 83% are singletons. Germline V gene sequence: CDR1 MRHNA, CDR2 SNTAGT. V gave up 6 bases and J gave up 2 bases; unmatched junction bases: 11. The CDR3 has 16 amino acids. V usage is TRBV6-4 and J usage is TRBJ2-7, with TRBD1 matching over 9 bases. The sequence was collected from a man in his 60s with active or convalescent COVID-19. Sequenced: peripheral blood. The CDR3 spells CASRWDGQGPTYEQYV. The CDR3, as DNA: TGTGCCAGCAGGTGGGATGGACAGGGGCCTACCTACGAGCAGTACGTC.